Below are 25 T cell receptor beta chains sequenced from a single sample in a study of blood T cell repertoires in COVID-19. Generated by immunoSEQ multiplex PCR, the TCRdb table keeps only in-frame clones and is missing some. Of 110,000 or so clones detected, roughly 85% appear once; the ten largest clones hold around 5.5%. Sequencing was carried out using peripheral blood. The receptors here all came from a woman aged 55-75 years with COVID-19, enrolled during active disease.

A remark on this clone: Additional DNA sequences in this sample encode the identical CDR3. The chain carries TRBV27 and TRBJ2-7, with D perhaps TRBD1 (6 bases). Germline assignment: CDR1 MNHEY and CDR2 SMNVEV (reference sequence). The CDR3 contains 13 residues. V was clipped by 6 bases and J by 2 bases, with 11 bases between them. The CDR3, as DNA: TGTGCCAGCAGCCCACAGGGACCCTACGAGCAGTACTTC. Its protein is CASSPQGPYEQYF.

The gene calls are TRBV19 and TRBJ1-6; no clear D. In germline, CDR1 is LNHDA, CDR2 SQIVND (reference sequence). The CDR3 is 12 amino acids. Trimming took 1 base from V and 8 from J, leaving 3 bases between them. The CDR3 DNA reads as TGTGCCAGTAGTATAGTCGATTCACCCCTCCACTTT. Its protein is CASSIVDSPLHF.

The gene calls are TRBV20-1 and TRBJ2-5; the match to TRBD2 covers 8 bases. CDR3 size: 14 residues. CDR1 and CDR2 from the germline V gene are DFQATT and SNEGSKA (reference sequence). Losses at the gene ends were 3 bases for V and 5 bases for J; bases not matched to a gene: 8. CDR3 in amino acids: CSASTGLDWETQYF. The CDR3 DNA follows: TGCAGTGCTAGTACGGGACTAGATTGGGAGACCCAGTACTTC.

The chain recombines TRBV5-4 with TRBJ1-1; unclear D gene. Looked up from germline, CDR1 is SGHNT and CDR2 is YYREEE (reference sequence). V dropped 0 bases and J dropped 9 bases, with 12 bases sitting between them. The CDR3 is 13 residues long. The CDR3 DNA sequence: TGTGCCAGCAGCTTGGATTATTTTGAGCAAGCTTTCTTT. Residues: CASSLDYFEQAFF. Based on the CDR3 plus reference TRBV5-4 and TRBJ1-1, the full variable domain is ETGVTQSPTHLIKTRGQQVTLRCSSQSGHNTVSWYQQALGQGPQFIFQYYREEENGRGNFPPRFSGLQFPNYSSELNVNALELDDSALYLCASSLDYFEQAFFGQGTRLTVV.

The rearrangement joins TRBV9 to TRBJ2-2; no reliable D call. V gave up 4 bases and J gave up 6 bases, with 16 bases separating them. The CDR3 runs to 15 residues. Germline-derived CDR1 and CDR2 are SGDLS and YYNGEE. In DNA, the CDR3 is TGTGCCAGCAGCCCCCACGTGTGGGCGTCCGGGGAGCTGTTTTTT. It translates to CASSPHVWASGELFF.

The V gene is TRBV5-6, the J gene TRBJ1-2; D unclear. CDR1 and CDR2 from the germline V gene are SGHDT and YYEEEE. CDR3 length equals 13 residues. Trimming took 2 bases from V and 3 from J, leaving 8 bases between them. The chain's CDR3 is CASSFEGDYGYTF. CDR3 in DNA: TGTGCCAGCAGCTTTGAGGGAGACTATGGCTACACCTTC.

V gene TRBV23-1 combines with J gene TRBJ2-2; 8 nucleotides align to TRBD1. TRBV23-1 is designated an ORF whose function remains uncertain. Trimming took 3 bases from V and 2 from J; bases not matched to a gene: 8. The CDR3 covers 17 residues. CDR3 coding DNA: TGCGCCAGCAGTCAGGGACAGGCCAACGACAACACCGGGGAGCTGTTTTTT. The encoded protein is CASSQGQANDNTGELFF.

This chain links TRBV7-3 with TRBJ2-5; 7 positions match TRBD2. Germline V gene data show CDR1 as SGHTA and CDR2 as FQGTGA. The length of the CDR3 is 14 residues. Germline trimming cut 5 bases from V and 5 bases from J; bases unmatched to any gene: 8. This CDR3 reads CASSHNSGAETQYF. The CDR3 coding sequence is TGTGCCAGCAGCCACAACAGCGGGGCGGAGACCCAGTACTTC.

The genes are TRBV29-1 and TRBJ2-3; the match to TRBD2 covers 7 bases. There are 13 residues in the CDR3. The V gene's germline CDR1 is SQVTM and CDR2 ANQGSEA. Unmatched junction bases numbered 2, after V lost 2 bases and J lost 3 bases. The CDR3 reads CSVETGGTDTQYF. DNA for the CDR3: TGCAGCGTTGAAACGGGGGGAACAGATACGCAGTATTTT.

V is TRBV11-2 and J is TRBJ2-7, with TRBD1 identical over 10 bases. V was clipped by 1 base and J by 4 bases; unmatched bases: 4. Germline loops: CDR1 SGHAT, CDR2 FQNNGV. This CDR3 contains 15 residues. CDR3 amino acids: CASSLGGTGDYEQYF. The CDR3 DNA follows: TGTGCCAGCAGCTTAGGTGGGACAGGGGATTACGAGCAGTACTTC.

V is TRBV29-1 and J is TRBJ1-1, with 8 bases aligning to TRBD1. Per germline, CDR1 SQVTM and CDR2 ANQGSEA. The V gene end was trimmed by 6 bases and the J gene end by 0 bases; junction bases not matched to a gene: 3. The CDR3 has 13 amino acids. The CDR3 reads CSVYRGMNTEAFF. CDR3 coding DNA: TGCAGCGTCTACAGGGGGATGAACACTGAAGCTTTCTTT.

J is TRBJ2-3 and V is TRBV27, with D perhaps TRBD2 (6 bases). Germline lookup yields CDR1 MNHEY and CDR2 SMNVEV (reference sequence). Trimming pared 2 bases from V and 1 base from J, leaving 10 bases between. The CDR3 runs to 15 residues. This CDR3 reads CASSLPGSGTDTQYF. CDR3 DNA sequence: TGTGCCAGCAGTTTACCCGGGAGCGGCACAGATACGCAGTATTTT.

The V gene is TRBV28, the J gene TRBJ1-3, with D tentatively TRBD1 (6 bases). Trimming pared 3 bases from V and 0 bases from J, leaving 9 bases between. The CDR3 runs 15 residues. The V gene's germline CDR1 is MDHEN and CDR2 SYDVKM. The CDR3 loop is CASSLGGASGNTIYF. In DNA form, the CDR3 reads TGTGCCAGCAGTTTGGGGGGGGCCTCTGGAAACACCATATATTTT.

The rearrangement joins TRBV11-2 to TRBJ2-3; 11 positions match TRBD2. The CDR3 contains 16 residues. Losses at the gene ends were 3 bases for V and 4 bases for J; bases not matched to a gene: 6. Germline CDR1 SGHAT, CDR2 FQNNGV. Here the CDR3 reads CASSFGVAGGPDTQYF. CDR3 sequence (DNA): TGTGCCAGCAGCTTTGGGGTAGCGGGGGGGCCAGATACGCAGTATTTT. Looking up the rest from reference TRBV11-2 and TRBJ2-3 gives the full variable domain: EAGVAQSPRYKIIEKRQSVAFWCNPISGHATLYWYQQILGQGPKLLIQFQNNGVVDDSQLPKDRFSAERLKGVDSTLKIQPAKLEDSAVYLCASSFGVAGGPDTQYFGPGTRLTVL.

This rearrangement joins TRBV13 to TRBJ2-1; 10 bases agree with TRBD2. The V and J ends lost 0 bases and 7 bases, in that order; junction bases with no gene match: 9. Per germline, CDR1 PRHDT and CDR2 FYEKMQ (reference sequence). The CDR3 is 17 amino acids. CDR3 sequence reads: CASSLGLQAGGPNEQFF. In DNA, the CDR3 is TGTGCCAGCAGCTTAGGCCTTCAAGCGGGGGGGCCGAATGAGCAGTTCTTC.

This clone was detected a few times. This rearrangement joins TRBV4-3 to TRBJ1-2, with no clear D. Germline V CDR1 and CDR2: LGHNA, YSLEER. This CDR3 contains 16 residues. The V gene lost 3 bases and the J gene lost 1 base, with 15 bases spanning the gap. The CDR3 nucleotides are TGCGCCAGCAGCCAGGGCTCAGTAAATTATAACTATGGCTACACCTTC. It yields the protein CASSQGSVNYNYGYTF.

The sample holds a few counts of this clone. In nucleotides, the CDR3 is TGTGCCAGCAGACTCAGTGGTTCGGGTGGCTACACCTTC. It specifies CASRLSGSGGYTF. This chain uses TRBV7-9 with TRBJ1-2; no definite D call. The CDR3 runs to 13 residues. Trimming removed 6 bases from V and 7 bases from J, with 15 bases in between. Germline CDR1 is SEHNR and CDR2 is FQNEAQ (reference sequence).

This clone turned up a few times. The genes are TRBV4-1 and TRBJ2-7; D not resolved. CDR1 MGHRA and CDR2 YSYEKL come from the germline V gene. The CDR3 spans 15 residues. V gave up 1 base and J gave up 0 bases, with 10 bases separating them. The CDR3 nucleotides are TGCGCCAGCAGCCAAGGGCAGGTGGGCTCCTACGAGCAGTACTTC. It encodes CASSQGQVGSYEQYF.

The CDR3 loop is CASSLSPPPDREPYEQYF. The DNA for the CDR3 is TGTGCCAGCAGTTTATCGCCTCCACCCGACAGGGAACCCTACGAGCAGTACTTC. V gene TRBV27 combines with J gene TRBJ2-7, with 7 bases matching TRBD1. From germline, CDR1 is MNHEY and CDR2 SMNVEV (reference sequence). This CDR3 is 18 amino acids long. Losses at the gene ends were 0 bases for V and 2 bases for J; bases not matched to a gene: 13.

The chain employs TRBV30 and TRBJ1-2, with D possibly matching TRBD1 (6 bases). V shed 1 base and J shed 1 base, with 19 bases lying between them. Germline CDR1 is GTSNPN and CDR2 is SVGIG (reference sequence). The CDR3 runs to 17 residues. The CDR3 region has the DNA TGTGCCTGGAGTGCCCCTGACGACAGGAAATTTAACTATGGCTACACCTTC. Its protein is CAWSAPDDRKFNYGYTF.

The J gene is TRBJ1-2, the V gene TRBV4-2, with D possibly matching TRBD1 (6 bases). Germline values: CDR1 LGHNA, CDR2 YNFKEQ. Trimming took off 1 base at V and 7 bases at J, with 10 bases between the two ends. The CDR3 runs to 13 residues. CDR3 loop: CASSQAGDRGYTF. The CDR3 DNA follows: TGTGCCAGCAGCCAAGCAGGGGATCGTGGCTACACCTTC.

This chain uses TRBV10-3 with TRBJ2-7; 9 bases line up with TRBD1. The trim removed 6 bases at V and 3 bases at J, leaving 6 bases unmatched. CDR1 and CDR2 from the germline V gene are ENHRY and SYGVKD. The CDR3 has 14 amino acids. CDR3 sequence reads: CAIRGQGGVYEQYF. The CDR3 DNA reads as TGTGCCATCAGGGGACAGGGTGGGGTCTACGAGCAGTACTTC.

The chain has TRBV7-9 and TRBJ2-3; a possible D gene is TRBD2 (5 bases). This CDR3 is built from 16 residues. Germline V CDR1 and CDR2: SEHNR, FQNEAQ (reference sequence). V was cut by 2 bases and J by 5 bases, with 17 bases left in between. This CDR3 reads CASSLPLSDFRDTQYF. CDR3 coding DNA: TGTGCCAGCAGCTTACCCCTATCGGACTTCCGAGATACGCAGTATTTT. Based on the CDR3 plus reference TRBV7-9 and TRBJ2-3, the full variable domain is DTGVSQNPRHKITKRGQNVTFRCDPISEHNRLYWYRQTLGQGPEFLTYFQNEAQLEKSRLLSDRFSAERPKGSFSTLEIQRTEQGDSAMYLCASSLPLSDFRDTQYFGPGTRLTVL.

This clone was counted a single time. The chain carries TRBV24-1 and TRBJ2-5; 8 positions agree with TRBD1. Germline V gives CDR1 KGHDR, CDR2 SFDVKD. This CDR3 has 13 amino acids. The trim removed 7 bases at V and 2 bases at J, leaving 2 bases unmatched. CDR3 region: CATSTGGQETQYF. Here the CDR3 DNA reads TGTGCCACCAGCACAGGGGGTCAAGAGACCCAGTACTTC.

The chain has TRBV6-2 or TRBV6-3 and TRBJ2-5, with TRBD1 matching over 9 bases. This CDR3 has 16 residues. V lost 2 bases, J lost 4 bases, and 8 bases stayed unmatched. From germline, CDR1 is MNHEY and CDR2 SVGEGT. CDR3 DNA sequence: TGTGCCAGCAGTTACGGACTGGGACAGGGCGGAGAGACCCAGTACTTC. This gives the protein CASSYGLGQGGETQYF.